These 32 T cell receptor beta chains were all obtained from the same sample, sequenced in a study of blood T cell repertoires in COVID-19. This table comes from immunoSEQ multiplex PCR, and its TCRdb copy is limited to in-frame clones, with some not included. This sample has some 120,000 clones, with around 89% found just once. Material: peripheral blood. The receptors here all came from a man aged 65-85 years with active or convalescent COVID-19.

J is TRBJ2-7 and V is TRBV3-1 (or the pseudogene TRBV3-2); 7 bases are a match to TRBD1. The J segment lost 3 bases and the V segment lost 4 bases, leaving 6 bases of the junction unmatched. The germline gives CDR1 LGHDT, CDR2 YNNKEL (reference sequence). CDR3 length: 14 amino acids. DNA of the CDR3: TGTGCCAGCAGCCCCCGACAGGGTTTCTACGAGCAGTACTTC. It is translated as CASSPRQGFYEQYF.

For the CDR3, the DNA is TGTGCCAGCAGGACGGGGCTAGCGGGAGTCGGAGAGCAGTTCTTC. The encoded protein is CASRTGLAGVGEQFF. V is TRBV2 and J is TRBJ2-1; 10 bases align to TRBD2. There are 15 residues in the CDR3. Unmatched junction bases numbered 12, after V lost 6 bases and J lost 10 bases. Germline V CDR1 and CDR2: SNHLY, FYNNEI.

A few counts support this clone. The gene calls are TRBV5-1 and TRBJ2-1, with 7 bases fitting TRBD1. After removal of 5 bases from V and 5 bases from J, the junction contained 10 bases not matched to a gene. The CDR3 sequence is 15 residues long. The germline V gene encodes CDR1 SGHRS and CDR2 YFSETQ. CDR3 residues: CASRLISGQNNEQFF. CDR3 DNA sequence: TGCGCCAGCAGACTCATTTCGGGACAGAACAATGAGCAGTTCTTC.

This chain connects TRBV3-1 (or the pseudogene TRBV3-2) to TRBJ1-2, with 7 bases identical to TRBD1. This CDR3 spans 16 amino acids. Germline CDR1 is LGHDT and CDR2 is YNNKEL (reference sequence). The V and J ends lost 1 base and 6 bases, in that order; junction bases with no gene match: 11. The CDR3 is CASSQGTAGQVNGYTF. CDR3 DNA: TGTGCCAGCAGCCAAGGTACCGCCGGACAGGTTAATGGCTACACCTTC.

V is TRBV27 and J is TRBJ2-1; the D gene is possibly TRBD2 (7 bases). Trimming took 7 bases from V and 0 from J, leaving 16 bases between them. This CDR3 comprises 16 residues. Looked up from germline, CDR1 is MNHEY and CDR2 is SMNVEV (reference sequence). The CDR3 nucleotides are TGTGCCAGCAAGCGGGAAGGGGGATACTCCTACAATGAGCAGTTCTTC. Translating gives CASKREGGYSYNEQFF.

The J gene is TRBJ1-5, the V gene TRBV6-6; D is possibly TRBD1 (5 bases). V was trimmed by 5 bases and J by 0 bases, leaving 5 bases between them. The CDR3 runs to 13 residues. Germline CDR1 reads MNHNY; CDR2 reads SVGAGI (reference sequence). CDR3 amino acids: CASSRGSNQPQHF. The CDR3 DNA is TGTGCCAGCAGTAGGGGTAGCAATCAGCCCCAGCATTTT.

This chain links TRBV11-1 with TRBJ2-5; 11 bases line up with TRBD2. The CDR3 is 16 amino acids. Germline-derived CDR1 and CDR2 are SGHAT and FQDESV (reference sequence). V shed 4 bases and J 5 bases; nucleotides not matched to a gene: 9. CDR3 sequence reads: CASSSNELAGVETQYF. The DNA for the CDR3 is TGTGCCAGCAGCTCTAACGAACTAGCGGGAGTTGAGACCCAGTACTTC.

This clone appeared a single time. CDR3 sequence reads: CASSQGQGGGYEKLFF. The CDR3 DNA is TGTGCCAGCAGCCAGGGACAGGGCGGGGGGTACGAAAAACTGTTTTTT. The J gene is TRBJ1-4, the V gene TRBV4-2; 9 bases are shared with TRBD1. The ends lost 3 bases at V and 8 bases at J; junction bases unmatched: 10. Germline V lookup: CDR1 LGHNA, CDR2 YNFKEQ. The CDR3 covers 16 residues.

This chain connects TRBV7-9 to TRBJ2-7; 7 bases fit TRBD2. J lost 0 bases, V lost 8 bases, and 4 bases had no gene match. The germline V gene has CDR1 SEHNR and CDR2 FQNEAQ (reference sequence). The length of the CDR3 is 13 residues. CDR3 coding DNA: TGTGCCAGCCTTAGACTAGCCTCCTACGAGCAGTACTTC. This gives the protein CASLRLASYEQYF.

This clone has just one count. The chain is built from TRBV5-1 and TRBJ2-7, with D maybe TRBD2 (6 bases). CDR1 is SGHRS, CDR2 YFSETQ, per germline. The CDR3 consists of 13 residues. The ends were cut back, 7 bases at V and 2 bases at J, with 13 bases in the middle. This CDR3 is CASARDWTYEQYF. CDR3 bases: TGCGCCAGCGCCCGGGACTGGACCTACGAGCAGTACTTC.

The chain employs TRBV14 and TRBJ2-3; D is possibly TRBD1 (6 bases). V dropped 2 bases and J dropped 4 bases, with 7 bases sitting between them. In germline, CDR1 is SGHDN, CDR2 FVKESK. This CDR3 has 13 residues. This CDR3 reads CASSQQGSDTQYF. CDR3 coding DNA: TGTGCCAGCAGCCAACAGGGGTCAGATACGCAGTATTTT.

The chain carries TRBV27 and TRBJ2-6, with 7 bases lining up with TRBD1. The ends lost 2 bases at V and 0 bases at J; junction bases unmatched: 7. This CDR3 comprises 18 residues. The germline V gene encodes CDR1 MNHEY and CDR2 SMNVEV (reference sequence). CDR3: CASSLEGRGYSGANVLTF. As DNA, the CDR3 is TGTGCCAGCAGTTTAGAGGGCAGGGGGTACTCTGGGGCCAACGTCCTGACTTTC.

The gene calls are TRBV3-1 (or the pseudogene TRBV3-2) and TRBJ1-3; TRBD1 matches 10 bases. The trim removed 3 bases at V and 2 bases at J, leaving 4 bases unmatched. CDR3 size: 16 residues. CDR1 and CDR2 (germline): LGHDT, YNNKEL (reference sequence). The CDR3 DNA follows: TGTGCCAGCAGCCACCGGGACAGGGGAACTGGAAACACCATATATTTT. This sequence encodes CASSHRDRGTGNTIYF.

The chain links TRBV27 to TRBJ1-1; D perhaps matches TRBD1 (6 bases). V was trimmed by 2 bases and J by 4 bases, leaving 11 bases between them. CDR1 and CDR2 from the germline V gene are MNHEY and SMNVEV (reference sequence). This CDR3 comprises 14 residues. This chain's CDR3 is CASSLGARGTEAFF. In nucleotides, the CDR3 is TGTGCCAGCAGTTTAGGAGCCAGGGGCACTGAAGCTTTCTTT.

The V gene is TRBV11-2, the J gene TRBJ1-5, with D unresolved. The germline CDR1 and CDR2 sequences are SGHAT and FQNNGV. The CDR3 consists of 15 residues. Trimming shortened V by 0 bases and J by 4 bases, and 10 bases separated the two germline ends. The DNA for the CDR3 is TGTGCCAGCAGCTTAGATCTCGCCGGGAATCAGCCCCAGCATTTT. Translated, it gives CASSLDLAGNQPQHF.

This clone is a singleton in its sample. The chain carries TRBV7-9 and TRBJ1-1; 11 bases are a match to TRBD1. The CDR3 has 15 amino acids. CDR1 and CDR2 from the germline V gene are SEHNR and FQNEAQ (reference sequence). The junction had 2 bases not matched to a gene; V was cut back by 1 base and J by 4 bases. CDR3 sequence (DNA): TGTGCCAGCAGCTTAGAGGGACAGGGGGTCACTGAAGCTTTCTTT. This sequence encodes CASSLEGQGVTEAFF.

The chain recombines TRBV28 with TRBJ1-2, with D tentatively TRBD1 (5 bases). Germline-derived CDR1 and CDR2 are MDHEN and SYDVKM. CDR3 length: 13 residues. The V and J ends lost 6 bases and 4 bases respectively, with 12 bases between them. CDR3 amino acids: CASRPRATYGYTF. The DNA for the CDR3 is TGTGCCAGCAGGCCCAGGGCCACCTATGGCTACACCTTC.

The rearrangement joins TRBV19 to TRBJ1-5, with D maybe TRBD1 (5 bases). Trimming took off 0 bases at V and 1 base at J, with 7 bases between the two ends. The CDR3 totals 15 residues. Germline CDR1 LNHDA, CDR2 SQIVND (reference sequence). CDR3 coding DNA: TGTGCCAGTAGTATAGAGCAGGGCAGCAATCAGCCCCAGCATTTT. Amino acids: CASSIEQGSNQPQHF.

This chain connects TRBV19 to TRBJ1-1; 7 bases agree with TRBD1. The germline V gene encodes CDR1 LNHDA and CDR2 SQIVND (reference sequence). The CDR3 length is 13 residues. V was pared by 8 bases and J by 8 bases, with 11 bases of the junction left unmatched. In nucleotides, the CDR3 is TGTGCCAGTTCTTTCTCGACGACAGGGGAAGCTTTCTTT. Its protein product is CASSFSTTGEAFF.

The CDR3 is CAVGSPYNEQFF. The CDR3 DNA is TGTGCCGTCGGGAGCCCCTACAATGAGCAGTTCTTC. This chain uses TRBV6-5 with TRBJ2-1; D is perhaps TRBD2 (6 bases). The germline gives CDR1 MNHEY, CDR2 SVGAGI. Trimming took off 11 bases at V and 2 bases at J, with 10 bases between the two ends. The CDR3 length is 12 residues.

This clone was seen once. In nucleotides, the CDR3 is TGTGCCATCAGTGTACCTAGCGGGAAAGAGGGCGTTGTCAATGAGCAGTTCTTC. It codes for CAISVPSGKEGVVNEQFF. The rearrangement uses TRBV10-3 and TRBJ2-1, with 9 bases lining up with TRBD2. The V segment lost 4 bases and the J segment 6 bases; nucleotides outside the gene matches: 16. Germline V CDR1 and CDR2: ENHRY, SYGVKD. This CDR3 spans 18 amino acids.

The gene calls are TRBV28 and TRBJ1-4; TRBD1 matches 9 bases. Germline CDR1 and CDR2: MDHEN and SYDVKM. Trimming took 6 bases from V and 7 from J; bases not matched to a gene: 6. The length of the CDR3 is 14 residues. CDR3 in DNA: TGTGCCAGCAGCCTACAGGGGGCCGGTGAAAAACTGTTTTTT. Translating gives CASSLQGAGEKLFF. Full variable domain (remainder filled in from reference TRBV28 and TRBJ1-4): DVKVTQSSRYLVKRTGEKVFLECVQDMDHENMFWYRQDPGLGLRLIYFSYDVKMKEKGDIPEGYSVSREKKERFSLILESASTNQTSMYLCASSLQGAGEKLFFGSGTQLSVL.

CDR3 protein: CASINSDRVGLPQYF. The CDR3 DNA is TGTGCCAGCATTAACTCGGACAGGGTTGGTCTCCCGCAGTATTTT. V and J are TRBV6-2 or TRBV6-3 and TRBJ2-3; 8 bases align to TRBD1. The V segment lost 7 bases and the J segment 10 bases; nucleotides outside the gene matches: 16. CDR3 length equals 15 residues. CDR1 and CDR2 from the germline V gene are MNHEY and SVGEGT.

The V call is TRBV10-3, the J call TRBJ2-6; D is perhaps TRBD1 (6 bases). The CDR3 has 16 amino acids. Germline V gene lookup returns CDR1 ENHRY and CDR2 SYGVKD. Between the trimmed V and J ends, which lost 7 bases and 0 bases, there was a span of 13 bases. Here the CDR3 DNA reads TGTGCCATCAAATCGGGACAAAGCTCTGGGGCCAACGTCCTGACTTTC. This gives the protein CAIKSGQSSGANVLTF.

V is TRBV2 and J is TRBJ1-4, with a possible D match to TRBD1 (5 bases). Between the trimmed V and J ends, which lost 6 bases and 3 bases, there was a span of 14 bases. This CDR3 spans 15 amino acids. Germline V gene lookup returns CDR1 SNHLY and CDR2 FYNNEI. CDR3 region: CASRGQGTPNEKLFF. The CDR3 DNA sequence: TGTGCCAGCAGGGGGCAGGGCACCCCTAATGAAAAACTGTTTTTT.

The chain uses TRBV27 and TRBJ2-1; 9 bases align to TRBD2. Looked up from germline, CDR1 is MNHEY and CDR2 is SMNVEV (reference sequence). V shed 8 bases, J shed 8 bases, and the junction held 22 bases outside the gene matches. This CDR3 contains 18 residues. The CDR3: CASRWGAGGRGDFDEQFF. Written as DNA, the CDR3 is TGTGCCAGCCGGTGGGGAGCGGGAGGCCGGGGAGATTTCGATGAGCAGTTCTTC.

The V call is TRBV24-1, the J call TRBJ2-1; D remains ambiguous. Trimming removed 6 bases from V and 11 bases from J, with 10 bases in between. There are 11 residues in the CDR3. Germline CDR1 and CDR2: KGHDR and SFDVKD. The CDR3 bases are TGTGCCACCAGTAGCGAGTATAAGCAGTTCTTC. Translating it yields CATSSEYKQFF.

The rearrangement uses TRBV24-1 and TRBJ2-7; D is unclear. V lost 0 bases and J lost 2, with 22 bases in between. CDR3 length equals 19 residues. Per germline, CDR1 KGHDR and CDR2 SFDVKD. The CDR3 loop reads CATSDLLIPSVEITYEQYF. The CDR3 nucleotides read TGTGCCACCAGTGATTTGCTTATCCCCAGCGTCGAGATTACCTACGAGCAGTACTTC.

The gene calls are TRBV6-5 and TRBJ1-6; no clear D gene. This CDR3 region has 12 residues. Trimming took off 11 bases at V and 0 bases at J, with 5 bases between the two ends. Germline CDR1 is MNHEY and CDR2 is SVGAGI. CDR3 in amino acids: CAASSYNSPLHF. CDR3 coding DNA: TGTGCCGCGAGCTCCTATAATTCACCCCTCCACTTT.

The rearrangement joins TRBV7-2 to TRBJ2-2, with D perhaps TRBD2 (6 bases). From germline, CDR1 is SGHTA and CDR2 FQGNSA. The CDR3 has 15 amino acids. Trimming removed 2 bases at V and 2 bases at J, with 9 bases between. CDR3 sequence reads: CASSLRTTNTGELFF. Written as DNA, the CDR3 is TGTGCCAGCAGCTTAAGGACTACAAACACCGGGGAGCTGTTTTTT. Using reference TRBV7-2 and TRBJ2-2 for the parts outside the CDR3, the full variable domain is GAGVSQSPSNKVTEKGKDVELRCDPISGHTALYWYRQSLGQGLEFLIYFQGNSAPDKSGLPSDRFSAERTGGSVSTLTIQRTQQEDSAVYLCASSLRTTNTGELFFGEGSRLTVL.

This clone was recorded only once. The gene calls are TRBV29-1 and TRBJ2-1, with 7 bases fitting TRBD2. Unmatched junction bases numbered 2, after V lost 2 bases and J lost 4 bases. This CDR3 has 13 amino acids. Germline CDR1 SQVTM, CDR2 ANQGSEA. In nucleotides, the CDR3 is TGCAGCGTTGAAAAGGGACTATACAATGAGCAGTTCTTC. Translated, it gives CSVEKGLYNEQFF.

V and J are TRBV19 and TRBJ2-2, with 7 bases that match TRBD1. Germline assignment: CDR1 LNHDA and CDR2 SQIVND (reference sequence). The V segment lost 3 bases and the J segment 5 bases; nucleotides outside the gene matches: 9. This CDR3 region has 16 residues. CDR3 loop: CASSMRQGETTGELFF. The CDR3 coding sequence is TGTGCCAGTAGTATGCGGCAGGGGGAAACTACCGGGGAGCTGTTTTTT.